This TCR beta chain was identified in a study of blood T cell repertoires in COVID-19 (dated by TCRdb to 2020 to 2022). Some background on the complete study: Collaborator samples came from the United States, Italy and Spain and covered acute and convalescent phases of COVID-19. Samples came from the ongoing ImmuneRACE study (first 160 participants) plus 1,254 subjects from 6 global collaborators. Where available, HLA class I and class II types were taken from metadata supplied by the sample provider and were not determined by assay-based typing. Subjects who had been exposed to COVID-19, were actively infected with it, or had recovered from it provided the deeply sampled blood TCRbeta repertoires that made up the dataset. The prospective study material was composed of cDNA or gDNA derived from T cells, B-cell-depleted T cells, or PBMCs. Sample metadata almost always included a de-identified subject ID, COVID-19 status, age in years and sex. The repertoires were released in a freely available public database intended as a resource for research on the immune response to SARS-CoV-2. General findings and caveats noted by the study authors: The quantity of clinical and demographic metadata differed by source and by participant and was supplied without curation.

Turning to this clone: The antigen it recognizes is unknown. No base quality values were provided; no much bigger clone lies one nucleotide off.

TCRbeta CDR3 regions were amplified from genomic DNA by means of the immunoSEQ Assay, a bias-controlled multiplex PCR. The study's own analysis went as follows. The number of nucleated cells in each sample was estimated by amplification of reference gene primers within the assay. To quantify the absolute abundance of each unique TCRbeta CDR3 rearrangement, sequence reads were collapsed and filtered. For each sample, productive Simpson clonality was calculated as the square root of Simpson's diversity index across productive rearrangements. The table was pulled from immuneACCESS by TCRdb, which kept in-frame rearrangements only. Such tables lose some clones; where checked, under half of the loss comes from unresolved V genes, and the rest has no known cause. For V, J and clone size, that table is used; D and trimming come from the DNA. This sample holds roughly 400,000 clones; approximately 90% were observed only once. The ten most abundant clones make up 1.4% of the sample.

The germline V gene encodes CDR1 MDHEN and CDR2 SYDVKM. The CDR3, from cysteine to phenylalanine, totals 17 residues. CDR3 DNA only is kept here, 51 bases in frame from base 1. Trimming accounts for 5 bases at V and 3 bases at J, while the number of junction bases matched to no gene is 5. In the prospective study, participants were 18 to 89 years old, resided in approximately 25 geographic areas of the United States, and were enrolled through a virtual design. To assign participants to cohorts, the prospective study relied on clinical history that participants themselves reported in a screening survey and a study questionnaire. Exposed participants had been in contact, within 2 weeks of entering the study, with a person who had a PCR-confirmed or clinician-diagnosed case of COVID-19. In the prospective study, whole blood, serum and a nasopharyngeal or oropharyngeal swab were collected from each participant by mobile phlebotomists. Over a roughly 2-month period, participants in the prospective study had the option of providing additional blood draws and questionnaires. Prospective study blood samples were shipped either frozen or at room temperature before DNA extraction.

This clonotype was sampled from a woman younger than 35 who had been exposed to COVID-19. Recombination connected TRBV28 to TRBJ2-6, with 12 middle bases fitting TRBD1. The specimen sequenced was PBMCs or T cells enriched from blood (not recorded which). The CDR3 region: CASSPGTGGVGANVLTF. The sequenced DNA: TGTGCCAGCAGTCCAGGGACAGGGGGCGTTGGGGCCAACGTCCTGACTTTC.